This TCR beta chain is drawn from a study of circulating CD8 cells and anti-PD-1 response in melanoma. The CDR3 contains 19 residues. Germline CDR1 and CDR2: DFQATT and SNEGSKA (reference sequence). Trimming took off 4 bases at V and 13 bases at J, with 35 bases between the two ends. From live CD3+CD8+TCRalphabeta+ cells, four PD-1 and/or TIGIT subsets were sorted. TCR libraries were prepared from roughly 14 ng of total RNA with the QIAseq Immune Repertoire TCR panel. Each CDR3 protein is one row after TCRdb ran MiXCR on the reads. Of hundreds of distinct CDR3 sequences in the sample, around 13% were seen once. By sample fraction, this clonotype is large.

Source: CD8+ T cells from PBMCs, taken at baseline or after one month of anti-PD-1 therapy (not recorded which). The gene calls are TRBV20-1 and TRBJ1-6; D remains unclear. This TCR came from a human donor with melanoma. As DNA, the CDR3 is TGCAGTGCTACCGTCCGAGTATGGCCCCGTCCTGCTGCCCGAAGGCCCCTCCACTTT. Encoded protein: CSATVRVWPRPAARRPLHF.